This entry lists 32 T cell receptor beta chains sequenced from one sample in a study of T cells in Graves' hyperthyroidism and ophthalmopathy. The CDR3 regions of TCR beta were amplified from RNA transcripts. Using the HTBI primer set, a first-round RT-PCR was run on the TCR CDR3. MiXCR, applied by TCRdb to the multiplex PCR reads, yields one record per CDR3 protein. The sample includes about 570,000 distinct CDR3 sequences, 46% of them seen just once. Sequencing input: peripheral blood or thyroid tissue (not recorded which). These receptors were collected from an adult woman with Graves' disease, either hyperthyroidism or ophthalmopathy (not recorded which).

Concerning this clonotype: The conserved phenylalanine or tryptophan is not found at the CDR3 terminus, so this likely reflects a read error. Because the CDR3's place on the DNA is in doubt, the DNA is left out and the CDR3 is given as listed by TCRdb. Here the CDR3 reads CASSKGAEYY. J is TRBJ2-5 and V is TRBV5-1; the table's D call, TRBD1, was not checked against the DNA. The CDR3 comprises 10 residues, both ends counted. Germline V gene data show CDR1 as SGHRS and CDR2 as YFSETQ.

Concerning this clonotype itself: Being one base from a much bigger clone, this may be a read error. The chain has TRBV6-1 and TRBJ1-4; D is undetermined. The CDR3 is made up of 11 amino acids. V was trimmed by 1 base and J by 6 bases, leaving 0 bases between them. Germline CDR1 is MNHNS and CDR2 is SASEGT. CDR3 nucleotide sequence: TGTGCCAGCAGTGAAGATGAAAAACTGTTTTTT. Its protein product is CASSEDEKLFF.

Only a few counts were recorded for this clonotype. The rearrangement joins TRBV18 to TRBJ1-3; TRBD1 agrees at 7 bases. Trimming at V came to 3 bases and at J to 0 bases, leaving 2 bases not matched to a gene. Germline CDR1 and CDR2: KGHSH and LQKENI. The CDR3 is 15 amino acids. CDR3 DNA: TGTGCCAGCTCACCGACAGGGAGCTCTGGAAACACCATATATTTT. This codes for CASSPTGSSGNTIYF. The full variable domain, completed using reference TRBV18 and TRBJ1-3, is NAGVMQNPRHLVRRRGQEARLRCSPMKGHSHVYWYRQLPEEGLKFMVYLQKENIIDESGMPKERFSAEFPKEGPSILRIQQVVRGDSAAYFCASSPTGSSGNTIYFGEGSWLTVV.

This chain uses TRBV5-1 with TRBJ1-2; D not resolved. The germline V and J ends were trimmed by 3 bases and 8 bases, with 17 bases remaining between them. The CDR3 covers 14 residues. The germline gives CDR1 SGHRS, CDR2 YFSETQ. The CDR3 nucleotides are TGCGCCAGCAGCTCGGCTGTGGGATCGAGCGGCTACACCTTC. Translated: CASSSAVGSSGYTF.

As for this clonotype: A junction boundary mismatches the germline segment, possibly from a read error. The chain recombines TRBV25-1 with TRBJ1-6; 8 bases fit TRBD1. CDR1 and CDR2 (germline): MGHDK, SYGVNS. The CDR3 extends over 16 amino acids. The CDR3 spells CASRSPQTGANSPLHF. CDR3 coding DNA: TGCGCCAGCAGATCACCCCAGACAGGGGCAAATTCACCCCTCCACTTT.

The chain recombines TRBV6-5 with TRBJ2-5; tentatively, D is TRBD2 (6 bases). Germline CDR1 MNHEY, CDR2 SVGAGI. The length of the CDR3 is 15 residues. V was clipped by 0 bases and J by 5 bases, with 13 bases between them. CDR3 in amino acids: CASSYSGLPVETQYF. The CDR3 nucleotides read TGTGCCAGCAGTTACTCGGGACTGCCGGTGGAGACCCAGTACTTC.

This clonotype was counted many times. The CDR3 sequence: CASSAPGPRGYEQYF. Here the CDR3 DNA reads TGTGCCAGCAGTGCCCCGGGCCCTCGGGGCTACGAGCAGTACTTC. The chain joins TRBV13 to TRBJ2-7; tentatively, D is TRBD2 (5 bases). This CDR3 region has 15 residues. Trimming left V 6 bases short and J 3 bases short, with 18 bases between. CDR1 and CDR2 (germline): PRHDT, FYEKMQ (reference sequence).

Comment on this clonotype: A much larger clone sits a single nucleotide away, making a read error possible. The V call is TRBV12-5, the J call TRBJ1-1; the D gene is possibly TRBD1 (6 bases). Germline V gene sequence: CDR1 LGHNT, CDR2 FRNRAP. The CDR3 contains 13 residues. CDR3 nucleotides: TGTACTAGTGGAAGGGGGTTGAACACTGAAGCTTTCTTT. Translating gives CTSGRGLNTEAFF.

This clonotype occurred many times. The CDR3: CSALMGAPYEQYF. CDR3 nucleotides: TGCAGTGCTCTCATGGGCGCCCCCTACGAGCAGTACTTC. The rearrangement uses TRBV20-1 and TRBJ2-7; D is unclear. The CDR3 runs to 13 residues. Trimming removed 5 bases from V and 2 bases from J, with 13 bases in between. Germline values: CDR1 DFQATT, CDR2 SNEGSKA (reference sequence).

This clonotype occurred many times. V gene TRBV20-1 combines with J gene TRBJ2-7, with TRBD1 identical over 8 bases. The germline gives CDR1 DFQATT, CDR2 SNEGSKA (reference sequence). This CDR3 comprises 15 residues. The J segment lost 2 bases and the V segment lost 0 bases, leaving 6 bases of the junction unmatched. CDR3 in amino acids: CSARDFGTGTYEQYF. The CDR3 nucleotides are TGCAGTGCTAGAGATTTCGGGACAGGCACCTACGAGCAGTACTTC.

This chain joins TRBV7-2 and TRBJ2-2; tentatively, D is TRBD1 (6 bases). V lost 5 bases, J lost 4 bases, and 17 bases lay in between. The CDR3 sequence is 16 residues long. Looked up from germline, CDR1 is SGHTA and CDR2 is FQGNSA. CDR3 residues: CASSLPSQGITGELFF. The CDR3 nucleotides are TGTGCCAGCAGCCTACCTTCCCAGGGGATCACCGGGGAGCTGTTTTTT.

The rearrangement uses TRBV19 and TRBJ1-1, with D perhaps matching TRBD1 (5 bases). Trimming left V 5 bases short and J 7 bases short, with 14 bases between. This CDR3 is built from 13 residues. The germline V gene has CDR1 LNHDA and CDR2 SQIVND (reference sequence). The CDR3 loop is CASSLRRGYEAFF. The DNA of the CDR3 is TGTGCCAGTAGTCTGAGACGGGGGTATGAAGCTTTCTTT. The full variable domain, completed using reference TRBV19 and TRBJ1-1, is DGGITQSPKYLFRKEGQNVTLSCEQNLNHDAMYWYRQDPGQGLRLIYYSQIVNDFQKGDIAEGYSVSREKKESFPLTVTSAQKNPTAFYLCASSLRRGYEAFFGQGTRLTVV.

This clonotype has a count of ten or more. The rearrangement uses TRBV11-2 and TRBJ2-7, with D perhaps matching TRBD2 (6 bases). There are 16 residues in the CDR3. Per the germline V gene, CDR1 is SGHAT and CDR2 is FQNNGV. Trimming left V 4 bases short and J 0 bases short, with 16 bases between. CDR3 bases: TGTGCCAGCAGCTCCATCCGCGGGCGGGGCTCCTACGAGCAGTACTTC. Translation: CASSSIRGRGSYEQYF.

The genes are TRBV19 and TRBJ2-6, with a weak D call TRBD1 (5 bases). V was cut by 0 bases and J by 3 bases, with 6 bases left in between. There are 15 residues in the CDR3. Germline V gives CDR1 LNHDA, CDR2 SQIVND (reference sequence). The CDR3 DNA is TGTGCCAGTAGTATAGACAGGGTTGGGGCCAACGTCCTGACTTTC. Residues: CASSIDRVGANVLTF.

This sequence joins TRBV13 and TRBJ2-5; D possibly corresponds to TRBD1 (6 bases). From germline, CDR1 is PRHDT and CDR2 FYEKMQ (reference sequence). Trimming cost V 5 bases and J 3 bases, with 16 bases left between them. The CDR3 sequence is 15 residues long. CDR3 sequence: CASSVDPGTKETQYF. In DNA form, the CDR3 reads TGTGCCAGCAGCGTAGACCCCGGGACAAAAGAGACCCAGTACTTC.

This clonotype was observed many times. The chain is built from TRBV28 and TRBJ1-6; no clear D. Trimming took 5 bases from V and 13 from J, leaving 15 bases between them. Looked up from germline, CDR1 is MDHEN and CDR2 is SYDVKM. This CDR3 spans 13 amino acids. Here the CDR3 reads CASSPGKDFPLHF. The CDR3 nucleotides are TGTGCCAGCAGTCCCGGGAAAGATTTCCCCCTCCACTTT.

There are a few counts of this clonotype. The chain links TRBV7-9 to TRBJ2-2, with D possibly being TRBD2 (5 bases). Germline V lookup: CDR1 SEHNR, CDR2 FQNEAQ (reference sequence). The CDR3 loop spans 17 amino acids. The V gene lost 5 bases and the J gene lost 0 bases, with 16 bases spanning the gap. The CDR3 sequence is CASSRGKRVANTGELFF. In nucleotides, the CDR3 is TGTGCCAGCAGCCGAGGGAAAAGGGTTGCGAACACCGGGGAGCTGTTTTTT.

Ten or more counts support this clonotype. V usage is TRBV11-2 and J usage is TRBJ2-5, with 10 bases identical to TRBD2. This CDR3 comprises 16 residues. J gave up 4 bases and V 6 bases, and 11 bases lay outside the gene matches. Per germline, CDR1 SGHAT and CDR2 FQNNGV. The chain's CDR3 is CASSPGLATQGETQYF. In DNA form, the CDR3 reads TGTGCCAGCAGTCCGGGACTAGCGACTCAGGGAGAGACCCAGTACTTC.

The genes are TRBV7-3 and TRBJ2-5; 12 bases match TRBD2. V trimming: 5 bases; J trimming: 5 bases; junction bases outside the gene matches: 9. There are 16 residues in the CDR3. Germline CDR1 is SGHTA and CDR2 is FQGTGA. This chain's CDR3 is CASSPTLAGGRETQYF. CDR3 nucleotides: TGTGCCAGCAGCCCGACACTAGCGGGAGGTCGGGAGACCCAGTACTTC.

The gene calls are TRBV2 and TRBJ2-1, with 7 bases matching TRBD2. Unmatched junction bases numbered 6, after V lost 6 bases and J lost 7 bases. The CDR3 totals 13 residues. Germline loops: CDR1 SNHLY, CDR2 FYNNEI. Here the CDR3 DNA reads TGTGCCAGCAGCACGGGAGCGGGGAATGAGCAGTTCTTC. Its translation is CASSTGAGNEQFF.

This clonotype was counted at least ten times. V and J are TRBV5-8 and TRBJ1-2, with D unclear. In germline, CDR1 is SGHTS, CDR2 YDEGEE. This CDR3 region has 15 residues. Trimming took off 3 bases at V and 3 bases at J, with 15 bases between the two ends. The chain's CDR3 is CASSSRATGDYGYTF. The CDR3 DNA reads TGTGCCAGCAGCTCCCGAGCGACGGGTGACTATGGCTACACCTTC.

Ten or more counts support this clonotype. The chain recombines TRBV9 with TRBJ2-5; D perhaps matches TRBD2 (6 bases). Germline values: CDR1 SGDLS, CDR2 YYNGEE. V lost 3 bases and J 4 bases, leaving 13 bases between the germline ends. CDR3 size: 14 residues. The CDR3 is CASSAHGGRETQYF. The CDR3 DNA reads TGTGCCAGCAGCGCCCACGGGGGAAGAGAGACCCAGTACTTC.

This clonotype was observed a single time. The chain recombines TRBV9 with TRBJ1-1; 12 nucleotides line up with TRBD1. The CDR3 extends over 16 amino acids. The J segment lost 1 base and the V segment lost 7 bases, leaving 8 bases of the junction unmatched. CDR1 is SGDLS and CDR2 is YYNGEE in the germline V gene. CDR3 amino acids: CASSPGTGGWNTEAFF. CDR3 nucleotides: TGTGCCAGCTCACCTGGGACAGGGGGCTGGAACACTGAAGCTTTCTTT.

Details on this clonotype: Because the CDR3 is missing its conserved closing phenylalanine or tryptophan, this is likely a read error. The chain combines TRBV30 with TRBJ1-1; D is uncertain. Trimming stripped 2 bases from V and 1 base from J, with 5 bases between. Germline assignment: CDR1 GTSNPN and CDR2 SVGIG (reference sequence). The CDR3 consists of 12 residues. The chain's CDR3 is CAWSWGNTEAFL. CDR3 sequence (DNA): TGTGCCTGGAGTTGGGGGAACACTGAAGCTTTCCTT.

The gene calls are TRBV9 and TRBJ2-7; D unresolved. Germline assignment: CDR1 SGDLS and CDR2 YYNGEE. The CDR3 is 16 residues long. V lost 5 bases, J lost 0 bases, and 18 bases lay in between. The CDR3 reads CASSLKSGSSSYEQYF. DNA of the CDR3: TGTGCCAGCAGTTTAAAGTCAGGATCGAGCTCCTACGAGCAGTACTTC.

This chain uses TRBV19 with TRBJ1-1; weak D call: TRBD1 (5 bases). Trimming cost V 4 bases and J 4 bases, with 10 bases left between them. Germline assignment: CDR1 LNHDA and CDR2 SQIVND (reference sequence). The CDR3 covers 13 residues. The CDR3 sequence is CASSNRQGTEAFF. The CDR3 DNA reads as TGTGCCAGTAGTAATCGGCAGGGCACTGAAGCTTTCTTT. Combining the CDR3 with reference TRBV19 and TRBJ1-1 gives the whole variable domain DGGITQSPKYLFRKEGQNVTLSCEQNLNHDAMYWYRQDPGQGLRLIYYSQIVNDFQKGDIAEGYSVSREKKESFPLTVTSAQKNPTAFYLCASSNRQGTEAFFGQGTRLTVV.

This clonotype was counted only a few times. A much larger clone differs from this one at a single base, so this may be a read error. CDR3 bases: TGTGCCAGCAGCGAAAACACGGGCTACGAGCAGTGCTTC. Translation: CASSENTGYEQCF. The rearrangement links TRBV9 to TRBJ2-7; D is undetermined. Germline V CDR1 and CDR2: SGDLS, YYNGEE. The CDR3 is 13 amino acids.

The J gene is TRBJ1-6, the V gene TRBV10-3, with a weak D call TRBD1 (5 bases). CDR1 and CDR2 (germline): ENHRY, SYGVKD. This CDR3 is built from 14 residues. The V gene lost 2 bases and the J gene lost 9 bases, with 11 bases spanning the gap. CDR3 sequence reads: CAISEEGKSSPLHF. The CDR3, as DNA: TGTGCCATCAGTGAGGAGGGGAAGAGTTCACCCCTCCACTTT.

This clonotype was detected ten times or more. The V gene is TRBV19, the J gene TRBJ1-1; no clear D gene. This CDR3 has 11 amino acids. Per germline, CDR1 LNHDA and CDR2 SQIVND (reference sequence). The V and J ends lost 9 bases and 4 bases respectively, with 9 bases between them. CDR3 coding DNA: TGTGCCAGCAGCCGGGGCACTGAAGCTTTCTTT. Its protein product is CASSRGTEAFF.

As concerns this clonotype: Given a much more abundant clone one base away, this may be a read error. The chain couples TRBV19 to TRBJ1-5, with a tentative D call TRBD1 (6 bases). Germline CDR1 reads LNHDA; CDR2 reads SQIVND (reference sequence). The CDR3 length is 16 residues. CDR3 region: CASSIPGVPGNRPQHF. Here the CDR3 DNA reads TGTGCCAGTAGTATCCCAGGGGTCCCCGGCAATCGGCCCCAGCATTTT.

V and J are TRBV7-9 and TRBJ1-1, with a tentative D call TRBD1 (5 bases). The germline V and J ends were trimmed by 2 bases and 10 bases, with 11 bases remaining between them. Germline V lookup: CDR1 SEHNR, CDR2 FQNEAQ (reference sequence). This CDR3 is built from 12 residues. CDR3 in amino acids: CASSLLGQVAFF. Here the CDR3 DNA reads TGTGCCAGCAGCTTACTGGGGCAAGTAGCTTTCTTT. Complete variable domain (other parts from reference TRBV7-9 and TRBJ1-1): DTGVSQNPRHKITKRGQNVTFRCDPISEHNRLYWYRQTLGQGPEFLTYFQNEAQLEKSRLLSDRFSAERPKGSFSTLEIQRTEQGDSAMYLCASSLLGQVAFFGQGTRLTVV.

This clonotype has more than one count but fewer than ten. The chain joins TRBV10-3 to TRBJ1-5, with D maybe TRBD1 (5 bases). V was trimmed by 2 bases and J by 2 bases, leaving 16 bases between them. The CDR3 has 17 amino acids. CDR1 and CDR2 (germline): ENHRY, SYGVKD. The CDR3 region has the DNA TGTGCCATCAGTGAGGACGGGCAGGGACGAGGCAATCAGCCCCAGCATTTT. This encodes CAISEDGQGRGNQPQHF.